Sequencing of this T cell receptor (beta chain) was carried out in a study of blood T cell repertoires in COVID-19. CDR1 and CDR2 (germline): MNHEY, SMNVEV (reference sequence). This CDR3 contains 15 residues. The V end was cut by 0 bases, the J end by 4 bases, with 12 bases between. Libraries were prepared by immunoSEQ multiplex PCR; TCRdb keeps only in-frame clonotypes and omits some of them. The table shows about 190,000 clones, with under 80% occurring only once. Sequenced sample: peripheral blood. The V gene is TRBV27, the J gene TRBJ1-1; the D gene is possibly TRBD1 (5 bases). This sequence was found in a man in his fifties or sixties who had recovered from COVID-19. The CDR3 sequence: CASSLSPGGLTEAFF. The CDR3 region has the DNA TGTGCCAGCAGTTTATCGCCGGGGGGACTCACTGAAGCTTTCTTT.